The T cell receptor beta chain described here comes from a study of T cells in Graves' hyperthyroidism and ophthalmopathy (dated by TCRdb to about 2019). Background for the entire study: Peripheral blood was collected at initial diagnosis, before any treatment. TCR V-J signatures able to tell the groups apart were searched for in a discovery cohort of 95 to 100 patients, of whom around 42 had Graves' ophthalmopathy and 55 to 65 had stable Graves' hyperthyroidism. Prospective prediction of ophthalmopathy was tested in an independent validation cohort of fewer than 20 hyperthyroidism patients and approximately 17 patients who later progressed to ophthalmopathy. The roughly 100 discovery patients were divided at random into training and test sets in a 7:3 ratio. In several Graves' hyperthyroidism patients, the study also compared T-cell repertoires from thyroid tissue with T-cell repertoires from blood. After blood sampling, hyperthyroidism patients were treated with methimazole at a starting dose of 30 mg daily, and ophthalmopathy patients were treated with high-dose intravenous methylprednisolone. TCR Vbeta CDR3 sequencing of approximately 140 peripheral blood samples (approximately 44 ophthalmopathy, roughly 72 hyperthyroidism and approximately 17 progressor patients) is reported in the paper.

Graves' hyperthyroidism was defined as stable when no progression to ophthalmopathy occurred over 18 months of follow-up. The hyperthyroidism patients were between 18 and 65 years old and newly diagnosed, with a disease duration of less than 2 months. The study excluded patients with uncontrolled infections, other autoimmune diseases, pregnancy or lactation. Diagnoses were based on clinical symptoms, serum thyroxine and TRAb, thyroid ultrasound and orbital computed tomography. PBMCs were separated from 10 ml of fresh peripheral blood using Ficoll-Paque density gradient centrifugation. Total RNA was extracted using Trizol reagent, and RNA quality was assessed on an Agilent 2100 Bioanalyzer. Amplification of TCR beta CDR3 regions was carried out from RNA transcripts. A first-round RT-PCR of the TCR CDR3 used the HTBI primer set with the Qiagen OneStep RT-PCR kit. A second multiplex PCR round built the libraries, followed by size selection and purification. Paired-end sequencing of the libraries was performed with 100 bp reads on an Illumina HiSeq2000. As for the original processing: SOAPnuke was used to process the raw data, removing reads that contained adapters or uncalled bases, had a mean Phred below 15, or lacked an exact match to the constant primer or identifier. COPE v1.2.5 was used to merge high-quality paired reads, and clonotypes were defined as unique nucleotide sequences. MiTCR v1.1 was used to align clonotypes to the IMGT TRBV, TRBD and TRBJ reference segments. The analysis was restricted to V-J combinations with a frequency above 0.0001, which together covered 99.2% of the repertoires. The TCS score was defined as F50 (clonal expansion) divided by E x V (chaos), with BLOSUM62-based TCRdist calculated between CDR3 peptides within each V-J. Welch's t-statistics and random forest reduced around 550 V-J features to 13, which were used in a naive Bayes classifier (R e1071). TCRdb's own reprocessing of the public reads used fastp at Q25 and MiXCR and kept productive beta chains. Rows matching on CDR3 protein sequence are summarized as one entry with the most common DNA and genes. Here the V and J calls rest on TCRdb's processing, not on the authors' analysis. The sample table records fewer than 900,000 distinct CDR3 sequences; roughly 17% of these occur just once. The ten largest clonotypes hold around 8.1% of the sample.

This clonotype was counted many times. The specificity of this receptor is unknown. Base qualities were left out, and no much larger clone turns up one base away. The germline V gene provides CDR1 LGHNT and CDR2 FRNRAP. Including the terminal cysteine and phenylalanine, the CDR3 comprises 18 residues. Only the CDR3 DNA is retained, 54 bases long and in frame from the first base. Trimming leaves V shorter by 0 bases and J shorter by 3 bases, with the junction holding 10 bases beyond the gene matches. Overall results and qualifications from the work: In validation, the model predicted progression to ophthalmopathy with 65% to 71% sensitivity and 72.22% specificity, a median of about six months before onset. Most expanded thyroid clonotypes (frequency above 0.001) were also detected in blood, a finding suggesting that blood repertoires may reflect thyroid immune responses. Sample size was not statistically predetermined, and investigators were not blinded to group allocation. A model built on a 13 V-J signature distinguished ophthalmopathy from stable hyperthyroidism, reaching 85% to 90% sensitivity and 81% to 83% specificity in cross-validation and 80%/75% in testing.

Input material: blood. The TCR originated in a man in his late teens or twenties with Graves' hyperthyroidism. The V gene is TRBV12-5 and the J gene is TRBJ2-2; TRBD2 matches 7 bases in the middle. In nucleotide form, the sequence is TGTGCTAGTGGTTTGGTAATTAGGCGGGAGACGGACACCGGGGAGCTGTTTTTT. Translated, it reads CASGLVIRRETDTGELFF.